The T cell receptor beta chain under discussion was sequenced for a study of identical twins. There are 15 residues in the CDR3. The germline gives CDR1 SGHKS, CDR2 YYEKEE (reference sequence). V was clipped by 5 bases and J by 1 base, with 15 bases between them. TCRdb redid the calling of the 5' RACE reads with MiXCR, one entry per CDR3 protein. This sample has some 190,000 distinct CDR3 sequences, with about a sixth found just once. These data also featured in a second study, about T cells expressing NK-cell markers. This second report adds: Cells sorted as CD3+CD56+NKG2C+, CD3+CD56+NKG2C- and CD3+CD56-NKG2C+ T cells supplied the TCR beta repertoires.

The chain couples TRBV5-5 to TRBJ1-1, with D perhaps TRBD1 (6 bases). The clonotype originates from a woman under 30 in good health. The sample comprised CD8+ T cells sorted from blood. In DNA, the CDR3 is TGTGCCAGCAGGGATACAGGGACTTCGAACACTGAAGCTTTCTTT. This translates into CASRDTGTSNTEAFF.